The sample holds a few counts of the clone carrying this TCR beta chain. These data come from a study of T cells after yellow fever vaccination. MiXCR, run by TCRdb on the 5' RACE reads, gives a single entry per CDR3 protein. Of fewer than 450,000 distinct CDR3 sequences in the sample, more than 9% were seen once. The CDR3 loop spans 15 amino acids. V lost 5 bases to trimming and J lost 2 bases, with 13 bases between them. Germline V gene lookup returns CDR1 LGHNT and CDR2 FRNRAP. This sample comprised PBMCs, obtained on the day of the first yellow fever vaccination. The V call is TRBV12-5, the J call TRBJ2-1; D may be TRBD2 (6 bases). This receptor was obtained from a man between 18 and 29 years old who received the YFV17D yellow fever vaccine. CDR3 region: CASGGGTHAYNEQFF. The CDR3 coding sequence is TGTGCTAGTGGTGGGGGGACCCATGCCTACAATGAGCAGTTCTTC.